The entry that follows covers one T cell receptor (beta chain) sequence. This sample is part of a study of blood T cell repertoires in COVID-19. Germline CDR1 and CDR2: SGHTA and FQGNSA. This CDR3 is 15 amino acids long. V was clipped by 5 bases and J by 5 bases; unmatched bases: 8. Clones were read by immunoSEQ multiplex PCR, and TCRdb kept only the in-frame ones, dropping some. The sample carries approximately 200,000 clones, under 80% recorded once. This clonotype was obtained from a woman in her fifties or sixties with acute or convalescent COVID-19. The chain employs TRBV7-2 and TRBJ1-4; 7 bases line up with TRBD1. The specimen was peripheral blood. CDR3 nucleotides: TGTGCCAGCAGCCCCACAGGGGCCGTCAATGAAAAACTGTTTTTT. It encodes CASSPTGAVNEKLFF. The variable domain in full, with the rest retrieved from reference TRBV7-2 and TRBJ1-4, is GAGVSQSPSNKVTEKGKDVELRCDPISGHTALYWYRQSLGQGLEFLIYFQGNSAPDKSGLPSDRFSAERTGGSVSTLTIQRTQQEDSAVYLCASSPTGAVNEKLFFGSGTQLSVL.